This note documents a single T cell receptor (beta chain) sequence. Trimming took 3 bases from V and 4 from J, leaving 9 bases between them. Germline V gives CDR1 MGHDK, CDR2 SYGVNS. This CDR3 is 13 amino acids long. The method was immunoSEQ multiplex PCR; TCRdb's version includes in-frame clones alone and lacks a portion of them. The table lists 160,000 or so clones, approximately 78% of them singletons. The sample is drawn from a study of blood T cell repertoires in COVID-19. Study-level background: T cells, B-cell-depleted T cells, or PBMCs provided the cDNA or gDNA that served as material.

V usage is TRBV25-1 and J usage is TRBJ1-2; D is uncertain. The TCR sequence derives from a human donor in a cohort sampled during active COVID-19. Sequencing used peripheral blood. The CDR3 DNA reads TGTGCCAGCAGTGAGAGAGCCGGCTATGGCTACACCTTC. Translating gives CASSERAGYGYTF.